A selection of T cell receptor beta chains follows, all from one sample in a study of cytomegalovirus exposure and HLA in healthy donors. Libraries were prepared by immunoSEQ multiplex PCR; TCRdb keeps only in-frame clonotypes and omits some of them. The data contain 200,000 to 300,000 clones, 75% to 90% of them singletons. The sample was PBMCs. These receptors all come from a woman under 40 in good health and CMV-seropositive. Each CDR3 is given with its conserved first and last residue. A D gene is named only where the DNA matches it firmly. Clone size is shown for a subset of rows, as once, few, many or a class of expanded clone.

>.|TRBD2|TRBV27|TRBJ2-7
TGTGCCAGCAGTTCCGGGACTAGCGGGAATGAGCAGTACTTC
CASSSGTSGNEQYF
>.|TRBD1|TRBV7-8|TRBJ2-2
TGTGCCAGCAGCGTCCGGGACAGGGTCACCGGGGAGCTGTTTTTT
CASSVRDRVTGELFF
>once|.|TRBV28|TRBJ2-5
TGTGCCAGCAAACAAACAGGCTCCAAGGTGGAGACCCAGTACTTC
CASKQTGSKVETQYF
>once|.|TRBV30|TRBJ2-7
TGTGCCTGGAGGGAGGTCTACGAGCAGTACTTC
CAWREVYEQYF
>.|.|TRBV5-1|TRBJ2-2
TGCGCCAGCAGCTTGATACAGGGCTCCACCGGGGAGCTGTTTTTT
CASSLIQGSTGELFF
>once|.|TRBV19|TRBJ1-3
TGTGCCAGTAGTATAGATCGAGGAACTGGAAACACCATATATTTT
CASSIDRGTGNTIYF
>.|TRBD1|TRBV11-3|TRBJ2-1
TGTGCCAGCAGCTTGGACAGGGTTTACAATGAGCAGTTCTTC
CASSLDRVYNEQFF
>.|.|TRBV5-1|TRBJ1-2
TGCGCCAGCAGCTTGGCTGGGGGCCTGCTTGGGGAAGGCTACACCTTC
CASSLAGGLLGEGYTF
>.|.|TRBV4-1|TRBJ1-2
TGCGCCAGCAGCCAAAGGGGTGCAGCCAACTATGGCTACACCTTC
CASSQRGAANYGYTF
>once|TRBD2|TRBV28|TRBJ2-1
TGTGCCAGCAGTAGACCGGGACTAGATTTTGAGCAGTTCTTC
CASSRPGLDFEQFF
>.|.|TRBV5-1|TRBJ1-1
TGCGCCAGCAGCCCCAGGACAGTGAACACTGAAGCTTTCTTT
CASSPRTVNTEAFF
>.|TRBD2|TRBV28|TRBJ2-7
TGTGCCAGCAGTTTAGGTGCGGGAGGGCCCCACTGGTACGAGCAGTACTTC
CASSLGAGGPHWYEQYF
>.|TRBD1|TRBV6-1|TRBJ2-7
TGTGCCAGCAGTAGACAGGGGGTGTACGAGCAGTACTTC
CASSRQGVYEQYF
>.|.|TRBV28|TRBJ1-3
TGTGCCACCACCGCCGTGGACAGCTTTGGAAACACCATATATTTT
CATTAVDSFGNTIYF
>.|.|TRBV7-2|TRBJ2-4
TGTGCCAGCAGCCCCCCTGAGAGACACCTTCAGTACTTC
CASSPPERHLQYF
>.|.|TRBV6-6|TRBJ1-4
TGTGCCAGCAGTTTCGGACAAGGGAATGAAAAACTGTTTTTT
CASSFGQGNEKLFF
>.|.|TRBV4-1|TRBJ1-2
TGCGCCAGCAGCCAAGTGGCCCTACAAACTAGCTACACCTTC
CASSQVALQTSYTF
>.|TRBD1|TRBV11-2|TRBJ1-1
TGTGCCAGCAGCTTAGACTTAGGGGGCGTAAACACTGAAGCTTTCTTT
CASSLDLGGVNTEAFF
>.|TRBD1|TRBV7-9|TRBJ1-2
TGTGCCAGCAGTACTTCCGGGACAGGGATTGGTGGCTACACCTTC
CASSTSGTGIGGYTF
>.|.|TRBV27|TRBJ1-3
TGTGCCAGCAGTTCTAGTCCTGGAAACACCATATATTTT
CASSSSPGNTIYF